The clone carrying this T cell receptor (beta chain) was seen a handful of times. The entry originates in a study of control samples from healthy donors and cancer patients. Measured with immunoSEQ multiplex PCR; TCRdb has only the in-frame clones, and not every one. The sample comprises 150,000 or so clones, approximately 94% of which are singletons, and around 5.4% rests with the top ten. V dropped 0 bases and J dropped 2 bases, with 6 bases sitting between them. In germline, CDR1 is SGHRS, CDR2 YFSETQ. The CDR3 has 13 amino acids. This clonotype was obtained from a man aged 35-49 years in good health. The chain couples TRBV5-1 to TRBJ2-7; D is undetermined. The sample comprised blood. Written as DNA, the CDR3 is TGCGCCAGCAGCTTGGCCCCCCCCTACGAGCAGTACTTC. Its protein is CASSLAPPYEQYF.